The 14 T cell receptor beta chains presented below share a single source sample, sequenced in a study of blood T cell repertoires in COVID-19. Clones were read by immunoSEQ multiplex PCR, and TCRdb kept only the in-frame ones, dropping some. The data show about 200,000 clones, over 75% seen once. The sequencing input was peripheral blood. The source of these receptors is an elderly man with acute or convalescent COVID-19.

J is TRBJ2-5 and V is TRBV30, with D possibly TRBD1 on 5 matching bases. V was shortened by 3 bases and J by 1 base, with 9 bases between the two germline ends. From germline, CDR1 is GTSNPN and CDR2 SVGIG (reference sequence). This CDR3 has 13 amino acids. The CDR3, as DNA: TGTGCCTGGAGGCGACAGAGCCAAGAGACCCAGTACTTC. Encoded protein: CAWRRQSQETQYF.

CDR3 sequence: CASSFSDTRYEQYF. CDR3 bases: TGCGCCAGCAGTTTCTCGGACACTCGCTACGAGCAGTACTTC. The V and J genes are TRBV5-1 and TRBJ2-7, with a tentative D call TRBD1 (5 bases). The V gene lost 5 bases and the J gene lost 3 bases, with 15 bases spanning the gap. The length of the CDR3 is 14 residues. In germline, CDR1 is SGHRS, CDR2 YFSETQ.

The chain couples TRBV30 to TRBJ2-7, with TRBD1 matching over 10 bases. The length of the CDR3 is 14 residues. The junction had 8 bases not matched to a gene; V was cut back by 5 bases and J by 4 bases. Germline lookup yields CDR1 GTSNPN and CDR2 SVGIG (reference sequence). CDR3 in amino acids: CAWRPTGGIYEQYF. In DNA, the CDR3 is TGTGCCTGGCGGCCGACAGGGGGCATATACGAGCAGTACTTC.

As to this clone: Its ends do not fully match the called genes, so a read error is possible. The rearrangement joins TRBV7-8 to TRBJ2-7, with a weak D call TRBD2 (6 bases). The CDR3 spans 15 residues. Germline assignment: CDR1 SGHVS and CDR2 FQNEAQ. As DNA, the CDR3 is TGTGCCAGCCGCTTCGCGGGGTTTAGCTCCTACGAGCAGTACTTC. Its translation: CASRFAGFSSYEQYF.

The chain carries TRBV7-2 and TRBJ1-1; D possibly corresponds to TRBD1 (6 bases). Germline CDR1 reads SGHTA; CDR2 reads FQGNSA. Trimming took 4 bases from V and 0 from J, leaving 15 bases between them. The CDR3 has 16 residues. The chain's CDR3 is CASSSQPGALNTEAFF. In nucleotides, the CDR3 is TGTGCCAGCAGCTCCCAGCCAGGGGCGCTGAACACTGAAGCTTTCTTT.

V gene TRBV5-1 combines with J gene TRBJ1-1, with 7 bases aligning to TRBD1. Germline CDR1 is SGHRS and CDR2 is YFSETQ. V dropped 0 bases and J dropped 6; count of bases not matched to a gene: 8. The CDR3 totals 15 residues. CDR3: CASSLAVTGLAEAFF. As DNA, the CDR3 is TGCGCCAGCAGCTTGGCAGTGACAGGGTTGGCTGAAGCTTTCTTT. Variable domain in full (rest from reference TRBV5-1 and TRBJ1-1): KAGVTQTPRYLIKTRGQQVTLSCSPISGHRSVSWYQQTPGQGLQFLFEYFSETQRNKGNFPGRFSGRQFSNSRSEMNVSTLELGDSALYLCASSLAVTGLAEAFFGQGTRLTVV.

The chain recombines TRBV11-2 with TRBJ2-1; 9 bases map to TRBD1. The V gene end was trimmed by 10 bases and the J gene end by 6 bases; junction bases not matched to a gene: 10. Germline V gene sequence: CDR1 SGHAT, CDR2 FQNNGV. The CDR3 spans 14 residues. The CDR3 spells CATHRDRASNEQFF. The DNA for the CDR3 is TGTGCCACTCACCGGGACAGGGCGAGCAATGAGCAGTTCTTC. Full variable domain (missing parts from reference TRBV11-2 and TRBJ2-1): EAGVAQSPRYKIIEKRQSVAFWCNPISGHATLYWYQQILGQGPKLLIQFQNNGVVDDSQLPKDRFSAERLKGVDSTLKIQPAKLEDSAVYLCATHRDRASNEQFFGPGTRLTVL.

The chain uses TRBV27 and TRBJ2-1, with TRBD2 identical over 11 bases. V was pared by 0 bases and J by 7 bases, with 2 bases of the junction left unmatched. Germline V gives CDR1 MNHEY, CDR2 SMNVEV (reference sequence). The CDR3 runs 15 residues. This CDR3 reads CASSLSRLAGNEQFF. The CDR3 DNA reads as TGTGCCAGCAGTTTATCCAGACTAGCGGGAAATGAGCAGTTCTTC.

This chain joins TRBV7-2 and TRBJ2-7; 16 bases are shared with TRBD2. V shed 6 bases and J 7 bases; nucleotides not matched to a gene: 12. Germline values: CDR1 SGHTA, CDR2 FQGNSA. The CDR3 runs 17 residues. The CDR3 sequence is CASSGSGTSGRAGEQYF. In DNA form, the CDR3 reads TGTGCCAGCAGTGGGTCCGGGACTAGCGGGAGGGCGGGGGAGCAGTACTTC.

The chain combines TRBV11-3 with TRBJ2-1; 11 bases line up with TRBD2. Germline V gives CDR1 SGHNT, CDR2 YENEEA. V shed 1 base, J shed 6 bases, and the junction held 2 bases outside the gene matches. This CDR3 is 15 amino acids long. CDR3: CASSLGLAGSNEQFF. The CDR3 region has the DNA TGTGCCAGCAGCTTAGGACTAGCGGGATCCAATGAGCAGTTCTTC.

The genes are TRBV19 and TRBJ2-5; a weak D match, TRBD2 (5 bases). The CDR3 sequence is 15 residues long. Germline loops: CDR1 LNHDA, CDR2 SQIVND (reference sequence). Between the trimmed V and J ends, which lost 6 bases and 5 bases, there was a span of 19 bases. The CDR3 protein is CASSRELRSSETQYF. The DNA for the CDR3 is TGTGCCAGTAGCCGGGAACTCCGTTCGTCTGAGACCCAGTACTTC.

V gene TRBV11-2 combines with J gene TRBJ2-1; D call uncertain. V was trimmed by 3 bases and J by 5 bases, leaving 5 bases between them. In germline, CDR1 is SGHAT, CDR2 FQNNGV. This CDR3 comprises 12 residues. The CDR3 DNA reads as TGTGCCAGCAGCTTCAACAACAATGAGCAGTTCTTC. This codes for CASSFNNNEQFF.

The chain employs TRBV7-2 and TRBJ2-5; 13 bases are a match to TRBD2. The ends lost 5 bases at V and 5 bases at J; junction bases unmatched: 11. CDR1 and CDR2 from the germline V gene are SGHTA and FQGNSA. The CDR3 consists of 17 residues. The CDR3, as DNA: TGTGCCAGCAGCGCAAGAATGGGACTAGCGGGATCTGAGACCCAGTACTTC. Its translation is CASSARMGLAGSETQYF.

The V and J genes are TRBV5-1 and TRBJ2-1; 16 positions agree with TRBD2. This CDR3 region has 17 residues. From germline, CDR1 is SGHRS and CDR2 YFSETQ. V gave up 4 bases and J gave up 8 bases; unmatched junction bases: 9. The CDR3 DNA is TGCGCCAGCAGCCCGGGACTAGCGGGAGGGCCATTCGATGAGCAGTTCTTC. Protein product: CASSPGLAGGPFDEQFF.